The 24 T cell receptor beta chains reported below all come from one sample, sequenced in a study of T cells in Graves' hyperthyroidism and ophthalmopathy. TCR beta CDR3 sequences were amplified from RNA transcripts. The TCR CDR3 was amplified in a first-round RT-PCR using the HTBI primer set. TCRdb re-called the multiplex PCR reads through MiXCR, storing one row per CDR3 protein. The sample contains more than 350,000 distinct CDR3 sequences, approximately 18% of which appear only once. Sequenced sample: blood. The receptors originated from a woman in her 30s with Graves' hyperthyroidism that later progressed to Graves' ophthalmopathy.

This clonotype was observed many times. V usage is TRBV20-1 and J usage is TRBJ2-1; 11 bases are a match to TRBD2. The germline V gene encodes CDR1 DFQATT and CDR2 SNEGSKA (reference sequence). The junction had 5 bases not matched to a gene; V was cut back by 6 bases and J by 4 bases. The length of the CDR3 is 14 residues. CDR3 coding DNA: TGCAGTGCCCTTAGCGGGAGGGAATACAATGAGCAGTTCTTC. It is translated as CSALSGREYNEQFF.

In this sample, this clonotype turned up many times. This sequence joins TRBV28 and TRBJ2-3; either TRBD1 or TRBD2 may fit D (6 bases each). Germline assignment: CDR1 MDHEN and CDR2 SYDVKM. CDR3 length equals 16 residues. V dropped 3 bases and J dropped 2 bases, with 15 bases sitting between them. The CDR3 region has the DNA TGTGCCAGCAGTTTTGCGACGGGGGCACTCACAGATACGCAGTATTTT. As protein: CASSFATGALTDTQYF.

This clonotype appeared many times. The chain has TRBV30 and TRBJ2-6; D possibly corresponds to TRBD2 (6 bases). V was clipped by 0 bases and J by 2 bases, with 11 bases between them. The V gene's germline CDR1 is GTSNPN and CDR2 SVGIG (reference sequence). CDR3 length: 16 amino acids. CDR3 DNA sequence: TGTGCCTGGAGTGTACTCGGAGGGGCTGGGGCCAACGTCCTGACTTTC. Translating gives CAWSVLGGAGANVLTF.

The chain combines TRBV18 with TRBJ2-7, with 9 positions matching TRBD1. The CDR3 has 14 residues. The V segment lost 2 bases and the J segment 7 bases; nucleotides outside the gene matches: 6. Germline CDR1 reads KGHSH; CDR2 reads LQKENI. CDR3 in DNA: TGTGCCAGCTCACCATACGGACAGGGGAGGGAGCAGTACTTC. It is translated as CASSPYGQGREQYF. Full variable domain (remainder filled in from reference TRBV18 and TRBJ2-7): NAGVMQNPRHLVRRRGQEARLRCSPMKGHSHVYWYRQLPEEGLKFMVYLQKENIIDESGMPKERFSAEFPKEGPSILRIQQVVRGDSAAYFCASSPYGQGREQYFGPGTRLTVT.

The chain has TRBV24-1 and TRBJ2-7, with D perhaps TRBD2 (5 bases). Per the germline V gene, CDR1 is KGHDR and CDR2 is SFDVKD. V gave up 7 bases and J gave up 1 base, with 13 bases separating them. This CDR3 is built from 14 residues. Here the CDR3 reads CATSDSVKSYEQYF. CDR3 sequence (DNA): TGTGCCACCAGCGATAGCGTGAAATCCTACGAGCAGTACTTC.

The chain combines TRBV20-1 with TRBJ2-2; D may be TRBD2 (6 bases). Germline loops: CDR1 DFQATT, CDR2 SNEGSKA (reference sequence). Trimming took off 3 bases at V and 4 bases at J, with 12 bases between the two ends. The length of the CDR3 is 14 residues. CDR3 coding DNA: TGCAGTGCTAGGGCTAGCGAGACCACCGGGGAGCTGTTTTTT. This encodes CSARASETTGELFF.

This clonotype was detected many times. This chain links TRBV7-9 with TRBJ2-3; 11 bases are a match to TRBD2. The CDR3 loop spans 18 amino acids. V dropped 5 bases and J dropped 5; count of bases not matched to a gene: 15. Germline V gene lookup returns CDR1 SEHNR and CDR2 FQNEAQ (reference sequence). The CDR3 loop reads CASSLIAGGRSSQDTQYF. CDR3 nucleotide sequence: TGTGCCAGCAGCCTAATAGCGGGGGGGAGGAGTTCCCAAGATACGCAGTATTTT.

This clonotype showed up just a few times. The chain carries TRBV4-2 and TRBJ1-6; weak D call: TRBD1 (5 bases). V lost 4 bases, J lost 7 bases, and 17 bases lay in between. The CDR3 is made up of 16 amino acids. Germline CDR1 LGHNA, CDR2 YNFKEQ. DNA for the CDR3: TGTGCCAGCAGCCCGGTCGTAGGGACGACCAATTCACCCCTCCACTTT. Its protein product is CASSPVVGTTNSPLHF.

This clonotype was seen repeatedly, ten times or more. The chain recombines TRBV5-1 with TRBJ2-1; 7 bases map to TRBD1. CDR1 and CDR2 (germline): SGHRS, YFSETQ. The CDR3 loop spans 18 amino acids. V was pared by 0 bases and J by 7 bases, with 16 bases of the junction left unmatched. The CDR3, as DNA: TGCGCCAGCAGCTTGGCCTTTCTTGAGGGGGCGCTCTTGAATGAGCAGTTCTTC. It codes for CASSLAFLEGALLNEQFF.

In this sample, this clonotype turned up many times. The J gene is TRBJ2-7, the V gene TRBV6-2 or TRBV6-3; no reliable D call. V was cut by 0 bases and J by 9 bases, with 12 bases left in between. Germline V gene sequence: CDR1 MNHEY, CDR2 SVGEGT. This CDR3 region has 13 residues. CDR3 nucleotides: TGTGCCAGCAGTTACTCCGATCGACTCCGGCAGTACTTC. It translates to CASSYSDRLRQYF.

In regard to this clonotype: A read error may explain this, as a much larger clone is one base away. This chain joins TRBV19 and TRBJ2-3; D is uncertain. V lost 5 bases to trimming and J lost 0 bases, with 15 bases between them. CDR1 is LNHDA and CDR2 is SQIVND in the germline V gene (reference sequence). The length of the CDR3 is 16 residues. The CDR3 coding sequence is TGTGCCAGTAGTCCCAACGTGCTATCTAGCACAGATACGCAGTATTTT. This gives the protein CASSPNVLSSTDTQYF.

Many counts were recorded for this clonotype. The V gene is TRBV6-1, the J gene TRBJ2-1; D possibly corresponds to TRBD1 (6 bases). The ends were cut back, 6 bases at V and 4 bases at J, with 7 bases in the middle. CDR1 is MNHNS, CDR2 SASEGT, per germline. This CDR3 comprises 12 residues. The CDR3 bases are TGTGCCAGCAGACAGGGTTACAATGAGCAGTTCTTC. Translated: CASRQGYNEQFF.

This clonotype was counted at least ten times. This rearrangement joins TRBV29-1 to TRBJ1-2; 9 nucleotides match TRBD1. Germline assignment: CDR1 SQVTM and CDR2 ANQGSEA. V lost 7 bases to trimming and J lost 3 bases; unmatched junction nucleotides: 9. CDR3 length: 14 amino acids. Written as DNA, the CDR3 is TGCAGCGACATCGGGACAGGGCTGGACTATGGCTACACCTTC. Residues: CSDIGTGLDYGYTF. The variable domain in full, completed from reference TRBV29-1 and TRBJ1-2, reads SAVISQKPSRDICQRGTSLTIQCQVDSQVTMMFWYRQQPGQSLTLIATANQGSEATYESGFVIDKFPISRPNLTFSTLTVSNMSPEDSSIYLCSDIGTGLDYGYTFGSGTRLTVV.

In this sample, this clonotype turned up many times. V is TRBV10-3 and J is TRBJ1-1, with no clear D. The CDR3 contains 15 residues. Looked up from germline, CDR1 is ENHRY and CDR2 is SYGVKD. The germline V and J ends were trimmed by 0 bases and 6 bases, with 14 bases remaining between them. The CDR3 sequence: CAISESGWEESEAFF. CDR3 DNA sequence: TGTGCCATCAGTGAGTCAGGGTGGGAAGAGTCTGAAGCTTTCTTT.

V and J are TRBV10-3 and TRBJ2-7; 7 nucleotides agree with TRBD1. Trimming removed 6 bases from V and 5 bases from J; junction bases left unmatched: 10. The CDR3 sequence is 14 residues long. From germline, CDR1 is ENHRY and CDR2 SYGVKD. This CDR3 reads CAISEHGTAHEQYV. CDR3 nucleotide sequence: TGTGCCATCAGCGAACACGGGACAGCCCACGAGCAGTACGTC.

This clonotype showed up many times. The chain uses TRBV9 and TRBJ1-2; D might be TRBD1 (5 bases). Germline assignment: CDR1 SGDLS and CDR2 YYNGEE. Trimming stripped 3 bases from V and 3 bases from J, with 15 bases between. This CDR3 contains 15 residues. CDR3 loop: CASSGLGERDYGYTF. The CDR3 DNA sequence: TGTGCCAGCAGCGGACTGGGGGAGCGAGACTATGGCTACACCTTC.

To note about this clonotype: A much larger clone differs from this one at a single base, so this may be a read error. The chain has TRBV30 and TRBJ2-7; D gene ambiguous. Trimming stripped 4 bases from V and 4 bases from J, with 17 bases between. CDR1 is GTSNPN, CDR2 SVGIG, per germline (reference sequence). This CDR3 is 14 amino acids long. The CDR3 nucleotides are TGTGCCTGGAACCACCCCCACTTTATGTACGAGCAGTACTTC. This sequence encodes CAWNHPHFMYEQYF.

This clonotype was counted many times. The V gene is TRBV30, the J gene TRBJ2-7; TRBD1 might be the D (6 bases). The CDR3 has 14 amino acids. Trimming took 0 bases from V and 2 from J, leaving 11 bases between them. Per the germline V gene, CDR1 is GTSNPN and CDR2 is SVGIG (reference sequence). The CDR3 DNA reads as TGTGCCTGGAGTGTCGGCAGGGACACCTACGAGCAGTACTTC. Translated: CAWSVGRDTYEQYF.

The chain joins TRBV20-1 to TRBJ1-5; D is perhaps TRBD1 (5 bases). This CDR3 region has 15 residues. The germline CDR1 and CDR2 sequences are DFQATT and SNEGSKA (reference sequence). The V gene lost 4 bases and the J gene lost 0 bases, with 13 bases spanning the gap. Here the CDR3 reads CSATAWGDSNQPQHF. CDR3 nucleotides: TGCAGTGCTACCGCGTGGGGGGATAGCAATCAGCCCCAGCATTTT.

This clonotype was counted only a few times. The chain combines TRBV5-5 with TRBJ2-1, with TRBD2 identical over 8 bases. V lost 4 bases, J lost 5 bases, and 8 bases stayed unmatched. This CDR3 has 15 residues. The germline V gene has CDR1 SGHKS and CDR2 YYEKEE (reference sequence). In DNA, the CDR3 is TGTGCCAGCAGCAACCCGGGACTAGACGACAATGAGCAGTTCTTC. Protein: CASSNPGLDDNEQFF.

This clonotype was counted only a few times. The V call is TRBV20-1, the J call TRBJ2-1; the D is unclear. The V end lost 0 bases, the J end lost 7 bases, and 4 bases lay between the germline ends. CDR1 DFQATT and CDR2 SNEGSKA come from the germline V gene (reference sequence). This CDR3 has 11 amino acids. CDR3 DNA: TGCAGTGCTAGAGATTGGAATGAGCAGTTCTTC. This gives the protein CSARDWNEQFF.

This clonotype was recorded at least ten times. The chain is built from TRBV7-9 and TRBJ2-4; 16 nucleotides align to TRBD2. Trimming removed 2 bases from V and 8 bases from J; junction bases left unmatched: 15. CDR3 length: 20 residues. The germline CDR1 and CDR2 sequences are SEHNR and FQNEAQ (reference sequence). CDR3 nucleotides: TGTGCCAGCAGCTTATCAACCGGGACTAGCGGGAGGGCCACTGCGGACATTCAGTACTTC. Its protein product is CASSLSTGTSGRATADIQYF.

This clonotype was detected ten times or more. For the CDR3, the DNA is TGTGCCAGCAGCTTATGGGGCAGTCGAGATGGCTACACCTTC. It is translated as CASSLWGSRDGYTF. The chain combines TRBV11-2 with TRBJ1-2, with D possibly being TRBD1 (5 bases). The CDR3 loop spans 14 amino acids. Germline V CDR1 and CDR2: SGHAT, FQNNGV. The V end lost 2 bases, the J end lost 6 bases, and 13 bases lay between the germline ends.

This clonotype was detected many times. The chain has TRBV28 and TRBJ1-1, with a weak D call TRBD1 (5 bases). Trimming stripped 0 bases from V and 1 base from J, with 6 bases between. Germline V gene data show CDR1 as MDHEN and CDR2 as SYDVKM. CDR3 length: 14 residues. Written as DNA, the CDR3 is TGTGCCAGCAGTTTATGGGGGGAGAACACTGAAGCTTTCTTT. It translates to CASSLWGENTEAFF.